The 8 T cell receptor beta chains below all came from one sample that was sequenced in a study of identical twins (dated by TCRdb to about 2016). Library generation was performed with 5' RACE. Sequenced using an Illumina HiSeq 2000. TCRdb reprocessing: public reads trimmed at Q25 with fastp, clones called with MiXCR, in-frame beta chains kept. Rows are unified per CDR3 protein, each entry keeping the most common DNA and genes. The sample yields about 890,000 distinct CDR3 sequences; 9% to 15% were counted once. 1.5% to 2% of the sample comes from the top ten. These data were likewise used in another study, on yellow fever vaccine responses in identical twins.

Sequences were obtained from PBMCs. These receptors all come from a woman aged 18-35 years in good health.

The CDR3 is CANGISDLYEQYV. CDR3 nucleotide sequence: TGTGCAAATGGAATTTCTGACCTTTACGAGCAGTACGTC. V is TRBV12-2 and J is TRBJ2-7. TRBV12-2 is designated a pseudogene. The CDR3 totals 13 residues.

This clonotype was counted only a few times. V gene TRBV9 combines with J gene TRBJ2-1; TRBD1 aligns across 9 bases. CDR3 size: 15 residues. Germline CDR1 reads SGDLS; CDR2 reads YYNGEE. The ends lost 4 bases at V and 5 bases at J; junction bases unmatched: 7. CDR3 coding DNA: TGTGCCAGCAGCCCAAACAGGGGGCTGGACAATGAGCAGTTCTTC. Protein product: CASSPNRGLDNEQFF.

This clonotype appeared a few times. This chain links TRBV7-9 with TRBJ2-6; no clear D. The V and J ends lost 1 base and 0 bases respectively, with 7 bases between them. Germline V lookup: CDR1 SEHNR, CDR2 FQNEAQ (reference sequence). The CDR3 totals 16 residues. This CDR3 is CASSLGLLSGANVLTF. In DNA, the CDR3 is TGTGCCAGCAGCTTAGGGCTTCTCTCTGGGGCCAACGTCCTGACTTTC.

The chain is built from TRBV5-1 and TRBJ1-1; TRBD1 agrees at 9 bases. With V trimmed by 4 bases and J by 1 base, 5 bases remained unmatched. This CDR3 is 15 amino acids long. CDR1 and CDR2 (germline): SGHRS, YFSETQ. Here the CDR3 reads CASSNGQGQNTEAFF. The CDR3 DNA reads TGCGCCAGCAGCAACGGACAGGGGCAGAACACTGAAGCTTTCTTT.

This clonotype was seen only a few times. The genes are TRBV7-6 and TRBJ2-1; 8 nucleotides match TRBD2. Trimming at V came to 1 base and at J to 12 bases, leaving 8 bases not matched to a gene. CDR1 is SGHVS and CDR2 is FNYEAQ in the germline V gene. The CDR3 has 14 amino acids. CDR3 residues: CASSLVTTGGGQFF. DNA for the CDR3: TGTGCCAGCAGCTTAGTCACAACGGGGGGGGGGCAGTTCTTC.

This chain links TRBV4-2 with TRBJ2-7; D might be TRBD2 (5 bases). The CDR3 covers 15 residues. The germline V gene encodes CDR1 LGHNA and CDR2 YNFKEQ. Trimming cost V 0 bases and J 5 bases, with 14 bases left between them. The CDR3 bases are TGTGCCAGCAGCCAAGATTACGGGAAATCCGACGAGCAGTACTTC. It specifies CASSQDYGKSDEQYF.

The gene calls are TRBV24-1 and TRBJ2-1; 9 nucleotides agree with TRBD2. In germline, CDR1 is KGHDR, CDR2 SFDVKD. J gave up 6 bases and V 5 bases, and 7 bases lay outside the gene matches. The length of the CDR3 is 15 residues. The CDR3 here is CATSGNLAGVNEQFF. CDR3 DNA: TGTGCCACCAGTGGTAACTTAGCGGGAGTCAATGAGCAGTTCTTC.

The gene calls are TRBV5-4 and TRBJ1-2; 8 bases match TRBD1. CDR1 and CDR2 (germline): SGHNT, YYREEE (reference sequence). V lost 4 bases, J lost 5 bases, and 7 bases stayed unmatched. The length of the CDR3 is 14 residues. The CDR3 nucleotides read TGTGCCAGCAGCCCGGACAGGGAACGTTATGGCTACACCTTC. Its translation: CASSPDRERYGYTF.